These T cell receptor beta chains were read from a single sample in a study of tumor and adjacent non-tumor tissue in lung cancer. Using its own MiXCR run on the multiplex PCR reads, TCRdb lists one record per CDR3 protein. The sample consists of 40,000 to 50,000 distinct CDR3 sequences, roughly two thirds of them appearing once. The source material was distant non-tumor lung tissue. The source of these receptors is a woman aged 70-85 years with non-small cell lung cancer. Both conserved end residues are part of each CDR3. D genes are given only for firm matches. The size of a clone is reported for some rows only, either as once, few or many, or as a class for expanded clones.

v_gene	abundance	d_gene	j_gene	CDR3nt	CDR3aa
TRBV28	-	TRBD2	TRBJ2-3	TGTGCCAGCGGGACTAGCGGGAGGGCCCTAGCAGATACGCAGTATTTT	CASGTSGRALADTQYF
TRBV11-2	few	-	TRBJ2-2	TGTGCCAGCAGCTTAGTCAGGAACACCGGGGAGCTGTTTTTT	CASSLVRNTGELFF
TRBV5-5	-	-	TRBJ2-2	TGTGCCAGCAGCTTGACCAAATGGGCAACCGCCAGGGAGCCGTTTTTT	CASSLTKWATAREPFF
TRBV12-3/TRBV12-4	few	-	TRBJ2-3	TGCGCCAGCAACCCCGGGAGTGGCACAGATACGCAGTATTTT	CASNPGSGTDTQYF
TRBV28	-	-	TRBJ2-7	TGTGCCAGTTGCCAGGGTCCCTACGGGCAGTACTTC	CASCQGPYGQYF
TRBV14	few	TRBD1	TRBJ2-1	TGTGCCAGCAGCCAAGATCGTACAGGGGGCAATGAGCAGCTCTTC	CASSQDRTGGNEQLF
TRBV5-1	-	TRBD2	TRBJ2-1	TGCGCCAGCAGTACTAGCGGGACGGGTGGGCAGTTCTTC	CASSTSGTGGQFF
TRBV6-2/TRBV6-3	-	TRBD2	TRBJ2-2	TGTGCCAGCAGTTATCCCAATCCGGGACTAGCAAACACCGGGGATCTGTTTTTT	CASSYPNPGLANTGDLFF
TRBV4-1	many	-	TRBJ2-7	TGCGCCAGCAGCCAAGATCCGGCAGAGAGCTCCTACGAGCAGTACTTC	CASSQDPAESSYEQYF
TRBV28	many	TRBD1	TRBJ1-2	TGTGCCAGCAGTTTATTGGGACAGGGGCATGGCTACACCTTC	CASSLLGQGHGYTF
TRBV30	many	TRBD1	TRBJ1-1	TGTGCCTGGAACCTGGGACAGGTAAACACTGAAGCTTTCTTT	CAWNLGQVNTEAFF
TRBV20-1	many	-	TRBJ2-1	TGCAGTGCTCGTCTTTCCCCGGGAAGCTCCTACAATGAGCAGTTCTTC	CSARLSPGSSYNEQFF
TRBV4-2	-	TRBD1	TRBJ2-1	TGTACCAGCAACCAAAGACAGGGAGTCACCAATGAGCAGTTCTTC	CTSNQRQGVTNEQFF
TRBV4-1	many	TRBD1	TRBJ1-6	TGCGCCAGCAGCCAAGCTCTAGGACAGGGGGCTCTGTATTCACCCCTCCACTTT	CASSQALGQGALYSPLHF
TRBV29-1	-	-	TRBJ2-1	TGCAGCGCCAAGGACAGTGCGACCTACAATGATCAGTCCTTC	CSAKDSATYNDQSF
TRBV29-1	few	-	TRBJ2-7	TGCAGGGGATTAGCGAGAGGATCCTACGAGCAGTACTTC	CRGLARGSYEQYF
TRBV7-9	-	TRBD2	TRBJ2-1	TGTGCCAGCAGCTCCTTAGCGGGAGGGAACAATAAGCAGTTCTTC	CASSSLAGGNNKQFF
TRBV5-5	-	TRBD1	TRBJ2-2	TGTACCAGCAGCCGTACAGGGGGCCACACCGGGAAGCTGTTTTTT	CTSSRTGGHTGKLFF
TRBV6-2/TRBV6-3	-	-	TRBJ2-5	TGTACCAGCAATTCCCTCAGGTTACCCCCCCAGTACTTC	CTSNSLRLPPQYF
TRBV6-1	-	-	TRBJ2-1	TGTGCCAGCAGTCTCCACAGGAACAGTTACAATGAGCAGTTCTTC	CASSLHRNSYNEQFF
TRBV6-6	-	TRBD2	TRBJ2-3	TGTGCCAGCATTTATCCTACGAGCGGGAGCGGTTCAGATACGCAGTATTTT	CASIYPTSGSGSDTQYF
TRBV6-5	once	TRBD2	TRBJ2-1	TGTGCCAGTAGTCGAGGGACTAGCGGGAGTGATGAGCAGTTCTTC	CASSRGTSGSDEQFF